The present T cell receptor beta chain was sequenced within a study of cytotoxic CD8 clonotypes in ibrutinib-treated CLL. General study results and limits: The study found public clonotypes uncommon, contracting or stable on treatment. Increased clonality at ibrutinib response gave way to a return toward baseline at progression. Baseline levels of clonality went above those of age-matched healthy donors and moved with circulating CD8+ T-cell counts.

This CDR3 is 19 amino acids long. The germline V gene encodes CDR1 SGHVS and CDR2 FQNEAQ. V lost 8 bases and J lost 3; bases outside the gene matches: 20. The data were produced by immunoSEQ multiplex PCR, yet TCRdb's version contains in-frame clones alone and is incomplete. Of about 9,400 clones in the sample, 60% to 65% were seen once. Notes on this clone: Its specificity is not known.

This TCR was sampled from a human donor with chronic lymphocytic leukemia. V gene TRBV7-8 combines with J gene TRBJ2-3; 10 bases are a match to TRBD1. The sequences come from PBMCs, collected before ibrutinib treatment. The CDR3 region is CASLPRQGAGGALTDTQYF. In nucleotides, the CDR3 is TGTGCCAGCCTGCCTAGACAGGGGGCAGGGGGGGCCTTAACAGATACGCAGTATTTT.